This entry features one T cell receptor beta chain sequence. The antigen is undetermined. This sample is part of a study of T cell responses to AZD1222 COVID-19 vaccine. Germline V CDR1 and CDR2: KGHSH, LQKENI. V lost 3 bases and J lost 0, with 14 bases in between. The CDR3 extends over 17 amino acids. Analysis merged second doses at about 4 or about 12 weeks. Study-wide results and limits: Donors skewed white British and female; clonal diversity was possibly underestimated. Spike-specific TCR breadth and depth both grew after two AZD1222 doses.

Assay used: immunoSEQ multiplex PCR; TCRdb lists only in-frame clones, some missing. Among some 150,000 clones listed, roughly 90% were seen once. The material was peripheral blood, obtained 28 days after the second AZD1222 dose. The chain couples TRBV18 to TRBJ1-4, with D hard to call. The source of this sequence is an adult who received the AZD1222 COVID-19 vaccine. Here the CDR3 reads CASSPSAVSTTNEKLFF. The DNA for the CDR3 is TGTGCCAGCTCACCTTCAGCCGTTTCCACAACTAATGAAAAACTGTTTTTT. Based on the CDR3 plus reference TRBV18 and TRBJ1-4, the full variable domain is NAGVMQNPRHLVRRRGQEARLRCSPMKGHSHVYWYRQLPEEGLKFMVYLQKENIIDESGMPKERFSAEFPKEGPSILRIQQVVRGDSAAYFCASSPSAVSTTNEKLFFGSGTQLSVL.